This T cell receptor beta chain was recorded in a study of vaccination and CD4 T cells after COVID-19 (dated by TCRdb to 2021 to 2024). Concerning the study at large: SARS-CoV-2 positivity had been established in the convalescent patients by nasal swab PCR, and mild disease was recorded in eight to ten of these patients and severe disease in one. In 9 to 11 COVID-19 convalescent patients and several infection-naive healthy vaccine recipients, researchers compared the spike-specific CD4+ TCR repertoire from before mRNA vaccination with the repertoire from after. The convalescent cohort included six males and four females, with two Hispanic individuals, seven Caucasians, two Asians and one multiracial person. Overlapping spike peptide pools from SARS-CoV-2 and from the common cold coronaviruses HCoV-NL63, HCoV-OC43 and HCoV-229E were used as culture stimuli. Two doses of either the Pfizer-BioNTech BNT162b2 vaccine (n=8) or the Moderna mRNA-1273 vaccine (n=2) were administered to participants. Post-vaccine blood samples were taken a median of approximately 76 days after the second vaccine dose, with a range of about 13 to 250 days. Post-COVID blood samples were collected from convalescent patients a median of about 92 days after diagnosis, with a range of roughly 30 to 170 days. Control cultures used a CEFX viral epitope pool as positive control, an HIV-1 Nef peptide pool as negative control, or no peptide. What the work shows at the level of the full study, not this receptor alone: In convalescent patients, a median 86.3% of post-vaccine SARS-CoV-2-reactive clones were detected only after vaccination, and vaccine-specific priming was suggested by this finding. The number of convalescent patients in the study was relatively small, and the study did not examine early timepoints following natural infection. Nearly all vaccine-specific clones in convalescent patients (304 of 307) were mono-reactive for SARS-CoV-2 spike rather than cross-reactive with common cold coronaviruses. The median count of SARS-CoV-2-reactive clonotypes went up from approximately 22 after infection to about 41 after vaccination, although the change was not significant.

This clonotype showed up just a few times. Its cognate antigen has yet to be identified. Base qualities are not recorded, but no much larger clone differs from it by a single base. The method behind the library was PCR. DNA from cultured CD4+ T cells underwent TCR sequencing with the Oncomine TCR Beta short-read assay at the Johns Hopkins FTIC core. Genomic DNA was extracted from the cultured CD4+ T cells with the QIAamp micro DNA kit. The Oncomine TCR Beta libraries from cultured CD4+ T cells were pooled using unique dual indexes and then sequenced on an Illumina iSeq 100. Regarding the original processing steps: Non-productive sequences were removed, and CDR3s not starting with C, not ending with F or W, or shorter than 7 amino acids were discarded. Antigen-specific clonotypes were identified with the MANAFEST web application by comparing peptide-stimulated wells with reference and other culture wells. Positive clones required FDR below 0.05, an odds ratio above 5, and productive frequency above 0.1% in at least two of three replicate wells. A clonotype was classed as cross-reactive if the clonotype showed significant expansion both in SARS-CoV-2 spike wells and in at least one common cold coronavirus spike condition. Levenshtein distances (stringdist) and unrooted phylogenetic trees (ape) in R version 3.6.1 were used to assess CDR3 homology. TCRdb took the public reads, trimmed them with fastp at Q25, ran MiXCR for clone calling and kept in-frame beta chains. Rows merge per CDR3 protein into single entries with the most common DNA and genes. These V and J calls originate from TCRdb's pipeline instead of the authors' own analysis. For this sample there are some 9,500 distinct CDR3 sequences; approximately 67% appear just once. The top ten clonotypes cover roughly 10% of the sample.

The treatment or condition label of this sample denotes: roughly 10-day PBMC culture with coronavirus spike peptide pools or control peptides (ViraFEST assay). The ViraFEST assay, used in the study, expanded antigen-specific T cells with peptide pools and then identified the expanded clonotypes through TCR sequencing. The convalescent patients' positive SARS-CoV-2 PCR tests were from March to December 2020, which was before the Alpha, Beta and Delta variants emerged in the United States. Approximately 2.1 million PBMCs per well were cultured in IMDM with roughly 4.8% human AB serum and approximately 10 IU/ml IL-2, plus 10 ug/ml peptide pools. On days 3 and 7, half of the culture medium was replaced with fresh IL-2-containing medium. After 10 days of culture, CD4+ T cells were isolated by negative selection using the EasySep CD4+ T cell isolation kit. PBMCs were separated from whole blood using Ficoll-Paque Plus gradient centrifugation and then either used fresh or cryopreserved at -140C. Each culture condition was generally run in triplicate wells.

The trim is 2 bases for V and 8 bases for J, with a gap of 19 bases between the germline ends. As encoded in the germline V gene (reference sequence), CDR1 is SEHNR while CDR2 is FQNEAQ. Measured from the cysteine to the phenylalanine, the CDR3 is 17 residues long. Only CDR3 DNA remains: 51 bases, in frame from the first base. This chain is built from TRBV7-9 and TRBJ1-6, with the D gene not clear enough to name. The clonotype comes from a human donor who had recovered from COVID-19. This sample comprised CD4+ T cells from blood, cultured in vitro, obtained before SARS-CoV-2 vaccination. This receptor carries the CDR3 CASSLWYHPEVDSPLHF. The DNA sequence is TGTGCCAGCAGCTTATGGTACCACCCGGAGGTGGATTCACCCCTCCACTTT.